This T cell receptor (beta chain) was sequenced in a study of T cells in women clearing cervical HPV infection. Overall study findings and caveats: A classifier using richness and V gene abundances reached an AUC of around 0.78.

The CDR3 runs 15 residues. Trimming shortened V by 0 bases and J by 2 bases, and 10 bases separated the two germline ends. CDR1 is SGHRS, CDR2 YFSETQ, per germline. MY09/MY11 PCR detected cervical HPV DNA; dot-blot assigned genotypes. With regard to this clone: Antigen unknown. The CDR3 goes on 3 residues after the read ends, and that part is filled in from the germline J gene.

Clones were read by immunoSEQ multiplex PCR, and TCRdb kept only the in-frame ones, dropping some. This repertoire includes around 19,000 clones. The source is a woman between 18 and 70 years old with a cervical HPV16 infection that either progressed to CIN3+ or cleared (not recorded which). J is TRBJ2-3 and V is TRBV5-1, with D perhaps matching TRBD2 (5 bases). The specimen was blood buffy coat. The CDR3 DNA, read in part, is TGCGCCAGCAGCTTGGAAGGCGGGTACACAGATACG. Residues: CASSLEGGYTDT. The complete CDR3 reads CASSLEGGYTDTQYF.